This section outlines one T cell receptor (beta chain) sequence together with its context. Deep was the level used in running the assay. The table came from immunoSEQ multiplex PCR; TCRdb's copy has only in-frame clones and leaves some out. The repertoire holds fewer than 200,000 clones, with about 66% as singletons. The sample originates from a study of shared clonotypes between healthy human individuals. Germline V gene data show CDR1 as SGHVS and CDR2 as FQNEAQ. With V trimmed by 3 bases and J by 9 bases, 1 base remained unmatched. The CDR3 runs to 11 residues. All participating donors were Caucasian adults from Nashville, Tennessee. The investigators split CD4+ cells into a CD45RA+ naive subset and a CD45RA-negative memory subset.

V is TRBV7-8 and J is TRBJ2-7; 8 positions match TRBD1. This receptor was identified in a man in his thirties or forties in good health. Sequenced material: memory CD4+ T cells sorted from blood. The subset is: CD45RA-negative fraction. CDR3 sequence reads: CASSFGTGQYF. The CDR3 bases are TGTGCCAGCAGCTTCGGGACAGGGCAGTACTTC.